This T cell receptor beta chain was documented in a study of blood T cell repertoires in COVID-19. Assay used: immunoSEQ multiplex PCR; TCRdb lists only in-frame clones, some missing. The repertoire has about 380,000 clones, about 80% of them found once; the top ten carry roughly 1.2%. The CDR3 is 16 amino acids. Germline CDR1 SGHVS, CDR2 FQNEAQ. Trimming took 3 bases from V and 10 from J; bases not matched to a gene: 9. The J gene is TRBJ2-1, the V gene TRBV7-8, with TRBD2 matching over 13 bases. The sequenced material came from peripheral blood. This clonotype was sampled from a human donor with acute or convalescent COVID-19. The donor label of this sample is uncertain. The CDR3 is CASSFGLAGAGREQFF. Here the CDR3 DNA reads TGTGCCAGCAGCTTTGGACTAGCGGGGGCAGGGAGGGAGCAGTTCTTC.